The clone carrying this TCR beta chain was seen only a few times. What it recognizes is unknown. These data originate in a study of response to subunit inactivated influenza vaccine. Overall study findings and caveats: The authors put forward the suggestion that each seasonal influenza vaccination may bring in only a limited number of new T cells.

The CDR3 contains 14 residues. V was cut by 5 bases and J by 3 bases, with 11 bases left in between. Using its own MiXCR run on the RT-PCR reads, TCRdb lists one record per CDR3 protein. The table records 400,000 to 550,000 distinct CDR3 sequences, over 25% of them present only once. The source was CD4+ T cells sorted from PBMCs, collected more than 4 days after vaccination. V gene TRBV12-3 or TRBV12-4 combines with J gene TRBJ2-1, with a possible D match to TRBD2 (6 bases). The sequence derives from a man aged 45-65 years who received an inactivated influenza vaccine. The CDR3 sequence is CASSPERVYNEQFF. The CDR3 nucleotides are TGTGCCAGCAGTCCCGAGCGGGTCTACAATGAGCAGTTCTTC.